The 27 T cell receptor beta chains reported below all come from one sample, sequenced in a study of T and B cells in COVID-19 patients. Blood genomic DNA input for TRB amplification was roughly 250-550 ng. BIOMED2 TRB-A/B primer pools were used in multiplex TRB PCR. TCRdb reprocessed the multiplex PCR reads via MiXCR and lists one record per CDR3 protein. The data show 8,000 or so distinct CDR3 sequences, 40% seen once. The material sequenced was blood. The receptors derive from a human donor who had recovered from COVID-19.

V is TRBV11-3 and J is TRBJ2-7, with D uncertain. Trimming removed 1 base at V and 1 base at J, with 8 bases between. The V gene's germline CDR1 is SGHNT and CDR2 YENEEA. The CDR3 runs 14 residues. The DNA of the CDR3 is TGTGCCAGCAGCTTAGGGTCACAGTCCTACGAGCAGTACTTC. Translation: CASSLGSQSYEQYF.

The V call is TRBV6-5, the J call TRBJ1-5; D uncertain. V was clipped by 6 bases and J by 0 bases, with 12 bases between them. The CDR3 sequence is 15 residues long. The germline gives CDR1 MNHEY, CDR2 SVGAGI. The CDR3 is CASSPREGSNQPQHF. The CDR3 DNA reads TGTGCCAGCAGCCCCCGGGAGGGTAGCAATCAGCCCCAGCATTTT.

This rearrangement joins TRBV7-6 to TRBJ2-6; 14 positions agree with TRBD2. CDR1 and CDR2 (germline): SGHVS, FNYEAQ. With 5 bases clipped from V and 3 bases from J, the junction kept 6 bases outside the gene matches. The CDR3 has 18 residues. CDR3: CASSKTSGGAGGANVLTF. The CDR3 DNA reads TGTGCCAGCAGCAAGACTAGCGGGGGGGCCGGTGGGGCCAACGTCCTGACTTTC. The whole variable domain, filled in from reference TRBV7-6 and TRBJ2-6, reads GAGVSQSPRYKVTKRGQDVALRCDPISGHVSLYWYRQALGQGPEFLTYFNYEAQQDKSGLPNDRFSAERPEGSISTLTIQRTEQRDSAMYRCASSKTSGGAGGANVLTFGAGSRLTVL.

The chain joins TRBV6-5 to TRBJ2-2; D possibly uses TRBD1 or TRBD2 (5 bases each). The V gene's germline CDR1 is MNHEY and CDR2 SVGAGI. The CDR3 extends over 16 amino acids. The germline V and J ends were trimmed by 2 bases and 2 bases, with 12 bases remaining between them. This CDR3 is CASSYPGTGNTGELFF. In DNA, the CDR3 is TGTGCCAGCAGTTACCCCGGGACGGGCAACACCGGGGAGCTGTTTTTT.

This clonotype has just one count. This sequence joins TRBV14 and TRBJ2-5; unclear D gene. This CDR3 comprises 12 residues. Germline V gene sequence: CDR1 SGHDN, CDR2 FVKESK. Between the trimmed V and J ends, which lost 1 base and 5 bases, there was a span of 5 bases. The CDR3 region is CASSQGVETQYF. For the CDR3, the DNA is TGTGCCAGCAGCCAAGGGGTGGAGACCCAGTACTTC.

The CDR3 loop is CASSPPGGAGANVLTF. CDR3 sequence (DNA): TGTGCCAGCAGCCCCCCCGGGGGCGCCGGGGCCAACGTCCTGACTTTC. V is TRBV5-4 and J is TRBJ2-6; D may be TRBD1 or TRBD2 (6 bases each). Deletions cut 4 bases from V and 4 bases from J, with 15 bases between. This CDR3 contains 16 residues. The germline gives CDR1 SGHNT, CDR2 YYREEE (reference sequence).

The rearrangement links TRBV19 to TRBJ1-5; 11 bases match TRBD1. Germline V gene lookup returns CDR1 LNHDA and CDR2 SQIVND (reference sequence). The CDR3 loop spans 18 amino acids. V shed 3 bases, J shed 2 bases, and the junction held 9 bases outside the gene matches. CDR3 in amino acids: CASSMRGQGAFGNQPQHF. In nucleotides, the CDR3 is TGTGCCAGTAGTATGCGAGGACAGGGGGCTTTTGGCAATCAGCCCCAGCATTTT.

This CDR3 is CSACPDEGDTQYF. In DNA form, the CDR3 reads TGCAGTGCTTGTCCCGACGAGGGAGATACGCAGTATTTT. This sequence joins TRBV20-1 and TRBJ2-3; D possibly corresponds to TRBD2 (5 bases). V was cut by 5 bases and J by 5 bases, with 14 bases left in between. The CDR3 has 13 amino acids. Germline loops: CDR1 DFQATT, CDR2 SNEGSKA (reference sequence).

Judged by abundance, this clonotype is medium-sized. This rearrangement joins TRBV30 to TRBJ2-3; TRBD2 matches 11 bases. V lost 3 bases to trimming and J lost 0 bases; unmatched junction nucleotides: 5. The germline V gene encodes CDR1 GTSNPN and CDR2 SVGIG (reference sequence). The CDR3 runs 16 residues. The CDR3 here is CAWSGTSGHSTDTQYF. The CDR3 region has the DNA TGTGCCTGGAGCGGGACTAGCGGACACAGCACAGATACGCAGTATTTT. Full variable domain (rest looked up from reference TRBV30 and TRBJ2-3): SQTIHQWPATLVQPVGSPLSLECTVEGTSNPNLYWYRQAAGRGLQLLFYSVGIGQISSEVPQNLSASRPQDRQFILSSKKLLLSDSGFYLCAWSGTSGHSTDTQYFGPGTRLTVL.

This clonotype was counted a single time. This chain uses TRBV6-1 with TRBJ1-4; 9 bases are a match to TRBD1. After removal of 10 bases from V and 7 bases from J, the junction contained 7 bases not matched to a gene. The CDR3 has 13 residues. Germline values: CDR1 MNHNS, CDR2 SASEGT. This CDR3 reads CATRSTGGEKLFF. Here the CDR3 DNA reads TGTGCCACACGATCGACAGGGGGTGAAAAACTGTTTTTT.

The CDR3 sequence is CASSLSGDYGYTF. The CDR3 DNA follows: TGTGCCAGCAGCTTATCAGGGGACTATGGCTACACCTTC. The chain carries TRBV11-3 and TRBJ1-2, with a possible D match to TRBD1 (6 bases). The CDR3 length is 13 residues. The V end was cut by 2 bases, the J end by 3 bases, with 7 bases between. CDR1 is SGHNT, CDR2 YENEEA, per germline.

The chain carries TRBV11-3 and TRBJ2-1, with 14 positions matching TRBD2. Germline V gene data show CDR1 as SGHNT and CDR2 as YENEEA. The V and J ends lost 5 bases and 7 bases, in that order; junction bases with no gene match: 1. The CDR3 loop spans 14 amino acids. This CDR3 reads CASSRLAGGNEQFF. DNA for the CDR3: TGTGCCAGCAGCCGACTAGCGGGGGGGAATGAGCAGTTCTTC.

The chain recombines TRBV24-1 with TRBJ2-5; D is possibly TRBD2 (6 bases). Gene TRBJ2-3 matches the end of the DNA better, so the J call may be wrong. CDR3 length equals 14 residues. The germline V gene encodes CDR1 KGHDR and CDR2 SFDVKD. As DNA, the CDR3 is TGTGCCACCAGTGATGCGGGACCGCCCGGCTCGCAGTATTTT. Its protein product is CATSDAGPPGSQYF.

By sample share, this clonotype is medium-sized. The chain uses TRBV29-1 and TRBJ2-5, with a tentative D call TRBD1 (5 bases). V was cut by 7 bases and J by 0 bases, with 12 bases left in between. The CDR3 extends over 13 amino acids. Germline V gives CDR1 SQVTM, CDR2 ANQGSEA. CDR3 bases: TGCAGCGCCGACAGCAAGTACCAAGAGACCCAGTACTTC. Protein: CSADSKYQETQYF.

The V call is TRBV11-1, the J call TRBJ2-3, with 12 bases identical to TRBD2. The J segment lost 11 bases and the V segment lost 5 bases, leaving 5 bases of the junction unmatched. This CDR3 spans 13 amino acids. CDR1 and CDR2 from the germline V gene are SGHAT and FQDESV (reference sequence). The CDR3 sequence is CASSPLAGGMQYF. The DNA of the CDR3 is TGTGCCAGCAGCCCACTAGCGGGGGGAATGCAGTATTTT.

The chain links TRBV19 to TRBJ1-4; D ambiguous. Looked up from germline, CDR1 is LNHDA and CDR2 is SQIVND (reference sequence). Trimming removed 5 bases from V and 2 bases from J, with 15 bases in between. This CDR3 has 16 amino acids. In DNA form, the CDR3 reads TGTGCCAGTAGTCCCGAGGGAATGGGCACTAATGAAAAACTGTTTTTT. Translation gives CASSPEGMGTNEKLFF.

The sample holds a few counts of this clonotype. This chain links TRBV13 with TRBJ2-2, with D perhaps being TRBD1 or TRBD2 (7 bases each). The germline V gene has CDR1 PRHDT and CDR2 FYEKMQ (reference sequence). The CDR3 totals 15 residues. The V and J ends lost 7 bases and 5 bases respectively, with 17 bases between them. The CDR3 loop is CASTAPQGGTGELFF. Written as DNA, the CDR3 is TGTGCCAGCACCGCGCCTCAGGGGGGGACCGGGGAGCTGTTTTTT. Complete variable domain (other parts from reference TRBV13 and TRBJ2-2): AAGVIQSPRHLIKEKRETATLKCYPIPRHDTVYWYQQGPGQDPQFLISFYEKMQSDKGSIPDRFSAQQFSDYHSELNMSSLELGDSALYFCASTAPQGGTGELFFGEGSRLTVL.

V gene TRBV12-3 or TRBV12-4 combines with J gene TRBJ2-2, with D unclear. V dropped 7 bases and J dropped 7 bases, with 13 bases sitting between them. The CDR3 contains 13 residues. The CDR3 DNA is TGTGCCAGCACCCTGGGGTTCGGCGGGGAGCTGTTTTTT. This translates into CASTLGFGGELFF.

The V gene is TRBV6-1, the J gene TRBJ2-3; D possibly uses TRBD1 or TRBD2 (5 bases each). Trimming took off 3 bases at V and 5 bases at J, with 15 bases between the two ends. Per the germline V gene, CDR1 is MNHNS and CDR2 is SASEGT. The CDR3 is made up of 15 amino acids. The CDR3 nucleotides read TGTGCCAGCAGTGAGGACGGGACCCGCAAAGATACGCAGTATTTT. Amino acids: CASSEDGTRKDTQYF.

The table lists this clonotype with a few counts. J is TRBJ1-6 and V is TRBV27; D is perhaps TRBD1 (5 bases). Germline values: CDR1 MNHEY, CDR2 SMNVEV (reference sequence). V lost 4 bases and J lost 7, with 17 bases in between. CDR3 length equals 16 residues. The CDR3 reads CASSSIGAGWNSPLHF. DNA for the CDR3: TGTGCCAGCAGTTCCATCGGGGCAGGGTGGAATTCACCCCTCCACTTT.

The chain combines TRBV5-5 with TRBJ2-3; unclear D gene. The V end was cut by 1 base, the J end by 0 bases, with 12 bases between. The CDR3 sequence is 16 residues long. Germline V gene lookup returns CDR1 SGHKS and CDR2 YYEKEE (reference sequence). The CDR3 loop reads CASSLSQSTSTDTQYF. The CDR3 DNA follows: TGTGCCAGCAGCTTGAGCCAGAGCACTAGCACAGATACGCAGTATTTT.

This clonotype has only a few counts. V is TRBV6-1 and J is TRBJ2-2, with D possibly called TRBD1 or TRBD2 (5 bases each). V lost 1 base, J lost 7 bases, and 13 bases lay in between. CDR3 size: 15 residues. CDR1 is MNHNS, CDR2 SASEGT, per germline. The CDR3 nucleotides are TGTGCCAGCAGTGAAGTTAGGGGACCGGGCGGGGAGCTGTTTTTT. It is translated as CASSEVRGPGGELFF.

The genes are TRBV6-5 and TRBJ2-5; D is unclear. Germline CDR1 reads MNHEY; CDR2 reads SVGAGI. Deletions cut 5 bases from V and 5 bases from J, with 12 bases between. The CDR3 extends over 13 amino acids. The CDR3 loop is CASSREPVETQYF. Here the CDR3 DNA reads TGTGCCAGCAGTAGAGAACCGGTGGAGACCCAGTACTTC.

CDR3 in amino acids: CASSLHGRPTYEQYV. For the CDR3, the DNA is TGTGCCAGCAGTTTACACGGCAGGCCTACCTACGAGCAGTACGTC. The V call is TRBV28, the J call TRBJ2-7; D remains ambiguous. The germline V and J ends were trimmed by 2 bases and 2 bases, with 13 bases remaining between them. CDR1 is MDHEN and CDR2 is SYDVKM in the germline V gene. CDR3 length: 15 amino acids.

This clonotype was seen a handful of times. This rearrangement joins TRBV18 to TRBJ2-1; 8 bases match TRBD1. Losses at the gene ends were 3 bases for V and 9 bases for J; bases not matched to a gene: 10. The CDR3 is 15 residues long. Germline V CDR1 and CDR2: KGHSH, LQKENI. CDR3 in amino acids: CASSPAGQVIGEQFF. The CDR3 nucleotides are TGTGCCAGCTCACCGGCGGGACAGGTGATTGGTGAGCAGTTCTTC.

V is TRBV11-2 and J is TRBJ1-2; a weak D match, TRBD1 (5 bases). The germline V gene encodes CDR1 SGHAT and CDR2 FQNNGV. V lost 3 bases, J lost 5 bases, and 10 bases lay in between. The CDR3 is 13 amino acids. The CDR3 reads CASSLGVTYGYTF. Here the CDR3 DNA reads TGTGCCAGCAGCTTGGGGGTTACGTATGGCTACACCTTC.

This sequence joins TRBV11-1 and TRBJ1-2; D may be TRBD1 (5 bases). Germline V gene lookup returns CDR1 SGHAT and CDR2 FQDESV (reference sequence). The CDR3 has 13 amino acids. V was clipped by 2 bases and J by 3 bases, with 7 bases between them. CDR3 sequence: CASSLLGDYGYTF. CDR3 in DNA: TGTGCCAGCAGCTTATTAGGGGACTATGGCTACACCTTC.